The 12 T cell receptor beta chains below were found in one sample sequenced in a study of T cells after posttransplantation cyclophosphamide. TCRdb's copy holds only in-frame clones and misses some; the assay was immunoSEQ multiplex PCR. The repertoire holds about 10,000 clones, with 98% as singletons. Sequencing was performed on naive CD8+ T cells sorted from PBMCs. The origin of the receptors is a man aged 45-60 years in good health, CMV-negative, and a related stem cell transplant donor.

CDR3 in DNA: TGCGCCAGCAGCCCAGCTTGGGGCCAATCCTACGAGCAGTACTTC. Translation gives CASSPAWGQSYEQYF. The chain joins TRBV4-3 to TRBJ2-7; possibly TRBD1 for D (5 bases). This CDR3 is 15 amino acids long. V shed 4 bases and J shed 1 base, with 14 bases lying between them. The germline CDR1 and CDR2 sequences are LGHNA and YSLEER.

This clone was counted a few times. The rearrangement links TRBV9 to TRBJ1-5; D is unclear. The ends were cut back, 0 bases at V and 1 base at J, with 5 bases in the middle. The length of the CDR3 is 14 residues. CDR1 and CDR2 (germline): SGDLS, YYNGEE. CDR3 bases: TGTGCCAGCAGCGTAGGAGGGAGCAATCAGCCCCAGCATTTT. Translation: CASSVGGSNQPQHF.

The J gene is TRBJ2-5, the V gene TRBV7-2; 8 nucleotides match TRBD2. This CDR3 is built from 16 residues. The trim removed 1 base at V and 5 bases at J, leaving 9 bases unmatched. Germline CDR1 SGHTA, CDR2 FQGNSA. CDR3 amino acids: CASSLGVGGAAETQYF. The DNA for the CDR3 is TGTGCCAGCAGCTTAGGTGTCGGGGGGGCCGCGGAGACCCAGTACTTC. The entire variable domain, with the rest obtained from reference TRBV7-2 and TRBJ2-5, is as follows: GAGVSQSPSNKVTEKGKDVELRCDPISGHTALYWYRQSLGQGLEFLIYFQGNSAPDKSGLPSDRFSAERTGGSVSTLTIQRTQQEDSAVYLCASSLGVGGAAETQYFGPGTRLLVL.

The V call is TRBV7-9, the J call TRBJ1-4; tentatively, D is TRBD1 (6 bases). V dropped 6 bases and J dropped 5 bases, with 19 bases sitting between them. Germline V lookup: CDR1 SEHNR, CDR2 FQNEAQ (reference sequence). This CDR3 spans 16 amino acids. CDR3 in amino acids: CASRLSLRGLNEKLFF. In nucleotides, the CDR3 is TGTGCCAGCAGATTATCCCTCAGGGGCTTAAATGAAAAACTGTTTTTT.

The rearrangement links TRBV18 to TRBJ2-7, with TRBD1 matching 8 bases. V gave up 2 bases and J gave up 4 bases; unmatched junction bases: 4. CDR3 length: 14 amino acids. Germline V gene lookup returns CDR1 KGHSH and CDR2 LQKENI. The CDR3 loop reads CASSPERQGYEQYF. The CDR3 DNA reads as TGTGCCAGCTCACCAGAAAGACAGGGGTACGAGCAGTACTTC.

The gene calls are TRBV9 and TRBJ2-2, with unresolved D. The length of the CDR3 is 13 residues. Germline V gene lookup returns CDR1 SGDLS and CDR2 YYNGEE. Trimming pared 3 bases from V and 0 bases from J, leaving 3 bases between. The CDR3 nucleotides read TGTGCCAGCAGCGCCTCGAACACCGGGGAGCTGTTTTTT. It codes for CASSASNTGELFF.

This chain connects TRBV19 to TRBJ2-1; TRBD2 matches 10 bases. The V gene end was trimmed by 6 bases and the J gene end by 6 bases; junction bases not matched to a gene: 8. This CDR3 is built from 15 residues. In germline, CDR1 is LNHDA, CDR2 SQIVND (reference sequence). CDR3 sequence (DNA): TGTGCCAGTAGCCTCGGCCTAGCGGGAGCCAATGAGCAGTTCTTC. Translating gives CASSLGLAGANEQFF.

The CDR3 DNA sequence: TGCAGTGCTAGAGAGGGAGACACCATATATTTT. Its translation is CSAREGDTIYF. This rearrangement joins TRBV20-1 to TRBJ1-3, with D unclear. The V end was cut by 0 bases, the J end by 8 bases, with 5 bases between. The V gene's germline CDR1 is DFQATT and CDR2 SNEGSKA (reference sequence). CDR3 size: 11 residues.

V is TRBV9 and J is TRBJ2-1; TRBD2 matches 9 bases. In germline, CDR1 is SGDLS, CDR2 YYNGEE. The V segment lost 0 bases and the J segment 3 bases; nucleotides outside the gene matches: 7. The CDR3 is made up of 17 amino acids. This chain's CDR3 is CASSVGRGTSIYNEQFF. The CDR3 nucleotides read TGTGCCAGCAGCGTAGGGAGGGGGACTAGCATCTACAATGAGCAGTTCTTC.

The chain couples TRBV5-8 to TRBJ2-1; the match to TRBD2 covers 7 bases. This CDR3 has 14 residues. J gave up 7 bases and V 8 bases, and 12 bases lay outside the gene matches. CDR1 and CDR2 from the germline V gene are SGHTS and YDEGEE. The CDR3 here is CASRWTTGRNEQFF. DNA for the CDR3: TGTGCCAGTCGGTGGACGACCGGGAGGAATGAGCAGTTCTTC. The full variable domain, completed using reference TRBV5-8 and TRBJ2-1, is EAGVTQSPTHLIKTRGQQATLRCSPISGHTSVYWYQQALGLGLQFLLWYDEGEERNRGNFPPRFSGRQFPNYSSELNVNALELEDSALYLCASRWTTGRNEQFFGPGTRLTVL.

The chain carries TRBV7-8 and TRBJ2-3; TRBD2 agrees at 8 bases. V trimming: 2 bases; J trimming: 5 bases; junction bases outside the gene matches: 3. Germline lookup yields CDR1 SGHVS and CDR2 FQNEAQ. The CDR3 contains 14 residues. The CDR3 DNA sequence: TGTGCCAGCAGCTTACGGGGGGGGATAGATACGCAGTATTTT. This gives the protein CASSLRGGIDTQYF.

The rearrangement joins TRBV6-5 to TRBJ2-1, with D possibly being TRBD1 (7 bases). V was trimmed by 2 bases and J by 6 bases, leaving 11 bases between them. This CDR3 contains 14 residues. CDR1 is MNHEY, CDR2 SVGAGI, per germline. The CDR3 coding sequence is TGTGCCAGCAGTTACGGAGGGACAGTCAATGAGCAGTTCTTC. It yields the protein CASSYGGTVNEQFF.